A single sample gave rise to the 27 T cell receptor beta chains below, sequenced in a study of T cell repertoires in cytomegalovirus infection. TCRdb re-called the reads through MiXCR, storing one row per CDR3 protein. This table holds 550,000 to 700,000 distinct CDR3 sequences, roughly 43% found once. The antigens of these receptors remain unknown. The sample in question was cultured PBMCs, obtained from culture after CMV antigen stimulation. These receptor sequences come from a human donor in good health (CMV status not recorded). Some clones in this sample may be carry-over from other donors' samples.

The CDR3, as DNA: TGTGCCAGCAGCCTAACAAGTTCAGGCTACGAGCAGTACTTC. Its translation: CASSLTSSGYEQYF. The gene calls are TRBV7-2 and TRBJ2-7; D gene unclear. V lost 5 bases and J lost 3, with 14 bases in between. The CDR3 has 14 amino acids. Per the germline V gene, CDR1 is SGHTA and CDR2 is FQGNSA. The entire variable domain, with the rest obtained from reference TRBV7-2 and TRBJ2-7, is as follows: GAGVSQSPSNKVTEKGKDVELRCDPISGHTALYWYRQSLGQGLEFLIYFQGNSAPDKSGLPSDRFSAERTGGSVSTLTIQRTQQEDSAVYLCASSLTSSGYEQYFGPGTRLTVT.

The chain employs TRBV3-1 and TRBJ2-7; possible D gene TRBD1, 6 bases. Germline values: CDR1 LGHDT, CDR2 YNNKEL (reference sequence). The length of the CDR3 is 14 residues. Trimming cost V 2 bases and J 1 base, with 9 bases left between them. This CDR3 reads CASSQSRGSYEQYF. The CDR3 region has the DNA TGTGCCAGCAGCCAATCCAGGGGTTCCTACGAGCAGTACTTC.

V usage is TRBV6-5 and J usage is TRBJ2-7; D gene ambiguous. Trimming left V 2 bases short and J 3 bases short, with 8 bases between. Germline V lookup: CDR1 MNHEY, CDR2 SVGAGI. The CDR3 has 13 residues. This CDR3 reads CASSYGEHYEQYF. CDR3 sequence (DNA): TGTGCCAGCAGTTACGGCGAGCACTACGAGCAGTACTTC.

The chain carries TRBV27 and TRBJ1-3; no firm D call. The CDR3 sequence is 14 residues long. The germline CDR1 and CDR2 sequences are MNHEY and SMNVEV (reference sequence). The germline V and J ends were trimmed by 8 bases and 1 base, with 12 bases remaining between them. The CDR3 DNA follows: TGTGCCAGCGGTTCCCCGGCATCTGGAAACACCATATATTTT. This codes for CASGSPASGNTIYF.

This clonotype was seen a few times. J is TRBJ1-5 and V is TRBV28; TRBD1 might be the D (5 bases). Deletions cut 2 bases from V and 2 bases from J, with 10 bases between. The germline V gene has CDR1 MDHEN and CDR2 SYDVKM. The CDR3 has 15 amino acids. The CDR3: CASSLRGGGNQPQHF. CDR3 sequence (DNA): TGTGCCAGCAGTTTAAGGGGAGGGGGCAATCAGCCCCAGCATTTT. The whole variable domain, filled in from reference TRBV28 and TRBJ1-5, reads DVKVTQSSRYLVKRTGEKVFLECVQDMDHENMFWYRQDPGLGLRLIYFSYDVKMKEKGDIPEGYSVSREKKERFSLILESASTNQTSMYLCASSLRGGGNQPQHFGDGTRLSIL.

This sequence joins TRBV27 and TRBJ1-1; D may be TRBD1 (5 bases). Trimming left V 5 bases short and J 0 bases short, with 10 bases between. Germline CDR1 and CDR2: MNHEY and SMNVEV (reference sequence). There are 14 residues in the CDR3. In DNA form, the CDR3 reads TGTGCCAGCAGTAAACAGGTTTTGAACACTGAAGCTTTCTTT. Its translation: CASSKQVLNTEAFF.

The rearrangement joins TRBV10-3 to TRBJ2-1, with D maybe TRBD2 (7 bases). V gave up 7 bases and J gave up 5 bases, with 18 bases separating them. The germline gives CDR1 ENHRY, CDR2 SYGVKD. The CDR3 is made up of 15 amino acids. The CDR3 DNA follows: TGTGCCATCACTTCGACGGGGGGCCAGGACAATGAGCAGTTCTTC. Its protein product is CAITSTGGQDNEQFF.

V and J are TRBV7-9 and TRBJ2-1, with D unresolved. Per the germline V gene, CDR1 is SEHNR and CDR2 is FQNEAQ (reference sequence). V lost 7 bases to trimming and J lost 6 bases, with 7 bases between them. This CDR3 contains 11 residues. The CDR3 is CASKGSNEQFF. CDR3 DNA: TGTGCCAGCAAAGGGTCCAATGAGCAGTTCTTC.

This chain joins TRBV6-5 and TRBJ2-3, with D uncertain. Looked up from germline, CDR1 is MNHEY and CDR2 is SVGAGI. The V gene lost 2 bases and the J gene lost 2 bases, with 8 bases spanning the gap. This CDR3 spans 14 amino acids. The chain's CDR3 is CASSYRRHTDTQYF. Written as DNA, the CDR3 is TGTGCCAGCAGTTACAGACGACACACAGATACGCAGTATTTT.

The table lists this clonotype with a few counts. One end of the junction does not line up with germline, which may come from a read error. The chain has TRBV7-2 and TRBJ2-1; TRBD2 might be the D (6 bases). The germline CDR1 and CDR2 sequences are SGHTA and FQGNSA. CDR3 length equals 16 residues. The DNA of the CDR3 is TGTGCCAGCAGCTTAAGATTTTCGGGACTTTACATTGAGCAGTTCTTC. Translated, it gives CASSLRFSGLYIEQFF.

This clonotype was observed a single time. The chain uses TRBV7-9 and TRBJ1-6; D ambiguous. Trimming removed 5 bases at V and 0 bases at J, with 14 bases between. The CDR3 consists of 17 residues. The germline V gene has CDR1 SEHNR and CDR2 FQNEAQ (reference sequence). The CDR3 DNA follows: TGTGCCAGCAGCCTGGCCCCGCCGGGCTCCTATAATTCACCCCTCCACTTT. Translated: CASSLAPPGSYNSPLHF.

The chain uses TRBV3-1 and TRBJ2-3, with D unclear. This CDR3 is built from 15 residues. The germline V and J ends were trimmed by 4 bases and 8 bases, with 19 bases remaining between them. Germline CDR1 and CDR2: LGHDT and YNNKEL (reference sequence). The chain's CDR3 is CASSPRPYEKGTQYF. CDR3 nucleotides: TGTGCCAGCAGCCCTAGACCTTATGAGAAGGGTACGCAGTATTTT.

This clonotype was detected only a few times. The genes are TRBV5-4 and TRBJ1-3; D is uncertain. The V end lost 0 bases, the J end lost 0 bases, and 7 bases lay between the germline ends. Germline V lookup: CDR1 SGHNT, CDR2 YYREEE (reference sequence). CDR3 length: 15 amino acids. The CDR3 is CASSLAPSSGNTIYF. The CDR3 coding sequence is TGTGCCAGCAGCTTGGCCCCGAGCTCTGGAAACACCATATATTTT.

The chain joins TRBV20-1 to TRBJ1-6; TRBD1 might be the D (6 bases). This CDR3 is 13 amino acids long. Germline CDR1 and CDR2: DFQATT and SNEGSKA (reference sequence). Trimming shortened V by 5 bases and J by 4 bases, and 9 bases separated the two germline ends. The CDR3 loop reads CSARGQYNSPLHF. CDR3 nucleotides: TGCAGTGCTCGTGGACAGTATAATTCACCCCTCCACTTT.

The CDR3 nucleotides are TGTGCCAGCAGTGTGGGTCGGTCCAAACGAACCGGGGAGCTGTTTTTT. It is translated as CASSVGRSKRTGELFF. The rearrangement links TRBV6-1 to TRBJ2-2; D ambiguous. The CDR3 covers 16 residues. Germline assignment: CDR1 MNHNS and CDR2 SASEGT. Trimming removed 4 bases from V and 5 bases from J, with 17 bases in between.

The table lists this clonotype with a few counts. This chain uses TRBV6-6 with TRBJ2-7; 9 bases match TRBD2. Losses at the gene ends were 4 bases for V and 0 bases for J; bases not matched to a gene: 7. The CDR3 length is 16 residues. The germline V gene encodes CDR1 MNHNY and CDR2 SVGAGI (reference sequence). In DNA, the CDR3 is TGTGCCAGCAGTTTTAGCGGGAGCTACAGCTCCTACGAGCAGTACTTC. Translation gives CASSFSGSYSSYEQYF.

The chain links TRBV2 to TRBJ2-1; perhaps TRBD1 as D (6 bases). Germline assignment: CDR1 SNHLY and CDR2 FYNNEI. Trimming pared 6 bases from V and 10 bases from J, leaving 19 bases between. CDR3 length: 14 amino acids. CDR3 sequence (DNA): TGTGCCAGCAGCGGGTACAGGGATTCTGGAGAGCAGTTCTTC. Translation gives CASSGYRDSGEQFF.

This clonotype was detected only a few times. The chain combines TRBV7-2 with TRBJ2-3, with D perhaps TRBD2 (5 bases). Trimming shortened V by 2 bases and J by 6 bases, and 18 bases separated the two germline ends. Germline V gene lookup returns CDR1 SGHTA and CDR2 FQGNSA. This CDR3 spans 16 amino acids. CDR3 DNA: TGTGCCAGCAGCTTACGGGCGAGGGTTGTGATGGATACGCAGTATTTT. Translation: CASSLRARVVMDTQYF. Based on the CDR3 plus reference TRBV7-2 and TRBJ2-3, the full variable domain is GAGVSQSPSNKVTEKGKDVELRCDPISGHTALYWYRQSLGQGLEFLIYFQGNSAPDKSGLPSDRFSAERTGGSVSTLTIQRTQQEDSAVYLCASSLRARVVMDTQYFGPGTRLTVL.

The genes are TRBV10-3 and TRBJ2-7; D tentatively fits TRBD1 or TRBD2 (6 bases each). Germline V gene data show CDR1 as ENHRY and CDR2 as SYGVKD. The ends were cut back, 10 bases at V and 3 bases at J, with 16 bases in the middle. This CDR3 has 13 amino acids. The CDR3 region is CATRGQTFYEQYF. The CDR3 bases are TGTGCCACCCGGGGGCAGACCTTCTACGAGCAGTACTTC.

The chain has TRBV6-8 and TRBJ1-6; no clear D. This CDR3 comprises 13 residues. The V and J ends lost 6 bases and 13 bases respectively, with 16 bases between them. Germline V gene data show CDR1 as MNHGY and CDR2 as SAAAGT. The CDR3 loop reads CASRGWQLHPLHF. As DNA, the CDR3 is TGTGCCAGCAGGGGCTGGCAGCTTCACCCCCTCCACTTT.

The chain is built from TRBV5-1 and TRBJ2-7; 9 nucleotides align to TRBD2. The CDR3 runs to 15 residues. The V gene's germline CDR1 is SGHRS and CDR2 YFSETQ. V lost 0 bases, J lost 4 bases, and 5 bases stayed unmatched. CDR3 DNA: TGCGCCAGCAGCTTGGGTAGCGGGGGCCCTTACGAGCAGTACTTC. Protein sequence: CASSLGSGGPYEQYF.

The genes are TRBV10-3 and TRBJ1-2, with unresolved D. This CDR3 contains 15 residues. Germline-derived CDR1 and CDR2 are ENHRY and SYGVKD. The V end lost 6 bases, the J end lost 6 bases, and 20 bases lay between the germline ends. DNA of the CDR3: TGTGCCATCAGCCAGGATGGACCGAGCATCAATGGCTACACCTTC. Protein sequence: CAISQDGPSINGYTF.

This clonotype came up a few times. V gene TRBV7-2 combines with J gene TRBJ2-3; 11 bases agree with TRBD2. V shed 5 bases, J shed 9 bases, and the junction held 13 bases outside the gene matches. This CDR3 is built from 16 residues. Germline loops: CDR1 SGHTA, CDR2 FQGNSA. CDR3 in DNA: TGTGCCAGCAGCCTTAACCAACTTCTAGCGGGGGGAACGCAGTATTTT. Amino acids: CASSLNQLLAGGTQYF.

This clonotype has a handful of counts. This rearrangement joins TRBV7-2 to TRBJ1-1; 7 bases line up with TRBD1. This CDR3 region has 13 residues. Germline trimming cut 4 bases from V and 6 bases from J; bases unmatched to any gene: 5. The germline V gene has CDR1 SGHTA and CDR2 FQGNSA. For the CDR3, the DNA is TGTGCCAGCAGCTGGGACAGAAACGCTGAAGCTTTCTTT. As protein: CASSWDRNAEAFF.

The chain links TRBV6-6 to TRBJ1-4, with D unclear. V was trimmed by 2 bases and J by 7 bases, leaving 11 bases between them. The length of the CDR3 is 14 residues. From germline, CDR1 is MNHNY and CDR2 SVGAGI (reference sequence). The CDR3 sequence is CASSYNPLAEKLFF. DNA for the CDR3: TGTGCCAGCAGTTACAACCCCCTCGCTGAAAAACTGTTTTTT.

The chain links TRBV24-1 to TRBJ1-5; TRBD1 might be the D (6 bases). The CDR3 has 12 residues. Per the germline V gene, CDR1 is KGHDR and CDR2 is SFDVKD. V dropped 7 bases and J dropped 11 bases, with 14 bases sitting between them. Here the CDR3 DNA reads TGTGCCACCAGCACAACGGGGGGCACCCAGCATTTT. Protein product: CATSTTGGTQHF.

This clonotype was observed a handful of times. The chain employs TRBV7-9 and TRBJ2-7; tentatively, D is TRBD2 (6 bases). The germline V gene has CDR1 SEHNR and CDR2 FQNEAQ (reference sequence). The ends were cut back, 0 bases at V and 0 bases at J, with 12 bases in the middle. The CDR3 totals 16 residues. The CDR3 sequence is CASSLAQLGSSYEQYF. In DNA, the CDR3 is TGTGCCAGCAGCTTAGCCCAGCTCGGGAGCTCCTACGAGCAGTACTTC.